Below are 18 T cell receptor beta chains sequenced from a single sample in a study of vaccination and CD4 T cells after COVID-19. No antigen has been assigned to these receptors. Sequence data for DNA of cultured CD4+ T cells were generated by the Oncomine TCR Beta short-read assay. TCRdb passed the PCR reads through MiXCR, listing each CDR3 protein once. The sample lists approximately 12,000 distinct CDR3 sequences; around 40% were seen once. Treatment described: approximately 11-day PBMC culture with coronavirus spike peptide pools or control peptides (ViraFEST assay). The starting material was CD4+ T cells from blood, cultured in vitro, obtained before SARS-CoV-2 vaccination. These receptors originate from a human donor who had recovered from COVID-19.

The chain has TRBV7-2 and TRBJ2-7; the match to TRBD2 covers 16 bases. V lost 8 bases to trimming and J lost 7 bases; unmatched junction nucleotides: 8. The germline V gene has CDR1 SGHTA and CDR2 FQGNSA. The CDR3 has 15 residues. CDR3 DNA: TGTGCCAGCGCGGGACTAGCGGGAGGGCCAGGGGAGCAGTACTTC. This gives the protein CASAGLAGGPGEQYF.

The chain recombines TRBV20-1 with TRBJ2-5; 9 nucleotides agree with TRBD2. CDR1 and CDR2 from the germline V gene are DFQATT and SNEGSKA (reference sequence). This CDR3 is built from 14 residues. V gave up 3 bases and J gave up 3 bases; unmatched junction bases: 5. CDR3 residues: CSASPSGDEETQYF. CDR3 coding DNA: TGCAGTGCTAGTCCTAGCGGGGATGAAGAGACCCAGTACTTC.

This chain joins TRBV4-3 and TRBJ1-2; D is unclear. Germline V lookup: CDR1 LGHNA, CDR2 YSLEER. The CDR3 totals 15 residues. V was shortened by 0 bases and J by 1 base, with 9 bases between the two germline ends. The CDR3 sequence: CASSQDRLVNYGYTF. CDR3 coding DNA: TGCGCCAGCAGCCAAGATAGGTTGGTTAACTATGGCTACACCTTC.

The rearrangement joins TRBV6-1 to TRBJ1-5; TRBD1 matches 10 bases. The CDR3 length is 13 residues. CDR1 and CDR2 (germline): MNHNS, SASEGT. After removal of 3 bases from V and 9 bases from J, the junction contained 2 bases not matched to a gene. This CDR3 reads CASSDRDRGPQHF. The CDR3 nucleotides are TGTGCCAGCAGTGACCGGGACAGGGGGCCCCAGCATTTT.

By share of the sample, this clonotype is medium-sized. The rearrangement uses TRBV6-1 and TRBJ1-1; no definite D call. Germline assignment: CDR1 MNHNS and CDR2 SASEGT. Deletions cut 8 bases from V and 2 bases from J, with 12 bases between. CDR3 length equals 13 residues. Written as DNA, the CDR3 is TGTGCCAGCGCCTGGAACGAAAACACTGAAGCTTTCTTT. This translates into CASAWNENTEAFF.

J is TRBJ1-2 and V is TRBV6-1; 9 bases align to TRBD1. Germline CDR1 is MNHNS and CDR2 is SASEGT. V was clipped by 7 bases and J by 6 bases; unmatched bases: 9. CDR3 length: 14 amino acids. The CDR3 coding sequence is TGTGCCAGCATGAGAGGGACAGGGATCAATGGCTACACCTTC. Translating it yields CASMRGTGINGYTF.

The chain joins TRBV20-1 to TRBJ1-5, with D possibly TRBD1 on 5 matching bases. V shed 2 bases and J shed 2 bases, with 13 bases lying between them. The CDR3 has 15 amino acids. From germline, CDR1 is DFQATT and CDR2 SNEGSKA (reference sequence). CDR3 DNA sequence: TGCAGTGCTAGACCTGGGGGAGGGGGCAATCAGCCCCAGCATTTT. Translated: CSARPGGGGNQPQHF.

This clonotype came up a few times. The V gene is TRBV7-2, the J gene TRBJ1-6; 7 bases align to TRBD1. Germline V gives CDR1 SGHTA, CDR2 FQGNSA. V shed 5 bases and J 7 bases; nucleotides not matched to a gene: 14. This CDR3 comprises 17 residues. CDR3 residues: CASSLTWGQLSNSPLHF. CDR3 coding DNA: TGTGCCAGCAGCCTAACGTGGGGACAGTTATCAAATTCACCCCTCCACTTT. The whole variable domain, remainder taken from reference TRBV7-2 and TRBJ1-6, is GAGVSQSPSNKVTEKGKDVELRCDPISGHTALYWYRQSLGQGLEFLIYFQGNSAPDKSGLPSDRFSAERTGGSVSTLTIQRTQQEDSAVYLCASSLTWGQLSNSPLHFGNGTRLTVT.

This rearrangement joins TRBV6-1 to TRBJ1-2; no firm D call. CDR1 and CDR2 from the germline V gene are MNHNS and SASEGT. V dropped 4 bases and J dropped 7 bases, with 10 bases sitting between them. CDR3 length: 12 amino acids. The CDR3: CASSVYGSGYTF. Here the CDR3 DNA reads TGTGCCAGCAGTGTTTATGGTAGTGGCTACACCTTC.

The chain recombines TRBV7-2 with TRBJ2-3; 10 bases map to TRBD1. Germline-derived CDR1 and CDR2 are SGHTA and FQGNSA. There are 14 residues in the CDR3. V trimming: 10 bases; J trimming: 1 base; junction bases outside the gene matches: 5. DNA of the CDR3: TGTGCCACTCGACAGGGGGCCGGCACAGATACGCAGTATTTT. Translated: CATRQGAGTDTQYF.

CDR3 in DNA: TGCAGTGCTAGGACTAGCGGCTCGACCAGGGATGAGCAGTTCTTC. Amino acids: CSARTSGSTRDEQFF. The chain carries TRBV20-1 and TRBJ2-1; TRBD2 aligns across 9 bases. V lost 3 bases to trimming and J lost 8 bases; unmatched junction nucleotides: 11. Per germline, CDR1 DFQATT and CDR2 SNEGSKA (reference sequence). CDR3 length: 15 amino acids.

The sample holds a few counts of this clonotype. This chain joins TRBV20-1 and TRBJ2-5; 8 nucleotides align to TRBD2. CDR3 size: 16 residues. The J segment lost 4 bases and the V segment lost 5 bases, leaving 15 bases of the junction unmatched. Germline V lookup: CDR1 DFQATT, CDR2 SNEGSKA (reference sequence). CDR3 amino acids: CSAEGVSGARVETQYF. CDR3 nucleotides: TGCAGTGCTGAGGGAGTTAGCGGGGCCCGCGTAGAGACCCAGTACTTC.

This clonotype is large. J is TRBJ2-3 and V is TRBV29-1; 9 nucleotides line up with TRBD1. Losses at the gene ends were 6 bases for V and 3 bases for J; bases not matched to a gene: 4. Germline V lookup: CDR1 SQVTM, CDR2 ANQGSEA. This CDR3 region has 13 residues. This chain's CDR3 is CSVRQGGTDTQYF. CDR3 DNA: TGCAGCGTCCGACAGGGGGGGACAGATACGCAGTATTTT.

The gene calls are TRBV6-1 and TRBJ1-2, with 9 positions matching TRBD1. Germline values: CDR1 MNHNS, CDR2 SASEGT. Unmatched junction bases numbered 8, after V lost 6 bases and J lost 6 bases. The CDR3 covers 14 residues. CDR3 coding DNA: TGTGCCAGCAGGCCTACAGGGGGCGAAGATGGCTACACCTTC. As protein: CASRPTGGEDGYTF.

This clonotype was counted only a few times. CDR3 in amino acids: CASSLGVRGSVMGAEAFF. The DNA for the CDR3 is TGTGCCAGCAGCTTAGGGGTTAGGGGGAGCGTTATGGGCGCTGAAGCTTTCTTT. The chain has TRBV7-2 and TRBJ1-1; possible D gene TRBD1, 6 bases. Per germline, CDR1 SGHTA and CDR2 FQGNSA. Between the trimmed V and J ends, which lost 1 base and 6 bases, there was a span of 24 bases. The CDR3 runs 18 residues.

The gene calls are TRBV2 and TRBJ1-1; TRBD1 is a possible D gene (5 bases). The V end was cut by 6 bases, the J end by 1 base, with 12 bases between. The CDR3 extends over 14 amino acids. Germline CDR1 and CDR2: SNHLY and FYNNEI. CDR3 loop: CASSLRGSNTEAFF. For the CDR3, the DNA is TGTGCCAGCAGCCTCCGGGGGTCGAACACTGAAGCTTTCTTT. Looking up the rest from reference TRBV2 and TRBJ1-1 gives the full variable domain: EPEVTQTPSHQVTQMGQEVILRCVPISNHLYFYWYRQILGQKVEFLVSFYNNEISEKSEIFDDQFSVERPDGSNFTLKIRSTKLEDSAMYFCASSLRGSNTEAFFGQGTRLTVV.

The chain uses TRBV21-1 and TRBJ1-1; the DNA was not compared with TRBD1, the D call given in the table. TRBV21-1 is flagged as a pseudogene. The CDR3 extends over 15 amino acids. DNA for the CDR3: TGTGCCAGCAGCAAAGCGCTCCGGGACAGCCCCAAAGCTTTCTTT. Translation: CASSKALRDSPKAFF.

V and J are TRBV27 and TRBJ1-6; perhaps TRBD1 as D (6 bases). V lost 2 bases to trimming and J lost 9 bases, with 11 bases between them. The CDR3 has 14 residues. Germline CDR1 is MNHEY and CDR2 is SMNVEV (reference sequence). The CDR3 region has the DNA TGTGCCAGCAGTTTAAAGGGCAGGGGTTCACCCCTCCACTTT. It is translated as CASSLKGRGSPLHF.